This is a list of T cell receptor beta chains from one sample in a study of blood T cell repertoires in COVID-19. Data came from immunoSEQ multiplex PCR; TCRdb stores just in-frame clones and leaves some out. The sample lists 150,000 to 200,000 clones; roughly 82% were seen once. Sequencing input: PBMCs or T cells enriched from blood (not recorded which). The receptors were gathered from an older woman with acute COVID-19. Each CDR3 is given with its conserved first and last residue. The D gene is left open where the match is weak. Part of the rows lack a size; the others show once, few, many or a class for expanded clones.

NA	TRBJ1-1	TRBD1	TRBV7-2	CASSAPRDSTEAFF	TGTGCCAGCAGCGCCCCCCGGGACAGCACTGAAGCTTTCTTT
NA	TRBJ2-1	TRBD1	TRBV7-9	CASSPTGTGGNEQFF	TGTGCCAGCAGCCCTACCGGGACAGGGGGCAATGAGCAGTTCTTC
NA	TRBJ1-5	NA	TRBV21-1	CASSTPPRGTGGVGDQPQHF	TGTGCCAGCAGCACTCCCCCCCGAGGGACAGGGGGCGTAGGTGATCAGCCCCAGCATTTT
NA	TRBJ1-3	NA	TRBV25-1	CATGTNSGNTIYF	TGTGCCACTGGGACAAACTCTGGAAACACCATATATTTT
NA	TRBJ1-2	TRBD1	TRBV19	CASSAPREGANYGYTF	TGTGCCAGTAGCGCCCCCCGGGAGGGGGCGAACTATGGCTACACCTTC
NA	TRBJ1-1	NA	TRBV30	CAWSVFDMNTEAFF	TGTGCCTGGAGTGTATTTGACATGAACACTGAAGCTTTCTTT
many	TRBJ1-2	NA	TRBV11-2	CASSLNRQLYGYTF	TGTGCCAGCAGCTTAAATCGACAGCTCTATGGCTACACCTTC
once	TRBJ2-3	NA	TRBV18	CASSREGLTTDTQYF	TGTGCCAGCTCAAGAGAAGGACTTACCACAGATACGCAGTATTTT
NA	TRBJ2-5	NA	TRBV6-5	CASSYTAGPQETQYF	TGTGCCAGCAGTTACACGGCGGGCCCCCAAGAGACCCAGTACTTC
once	TRBJ1-6	NA	TRBV2	CASSGQGPSPLHF	TGTGCCAGCAGTGGCCAGGGCCCTTCACCCCTCCACTTT
NA	TRBJ1-2	NA	TRBV10-3	CAIRGRGQKGGYTF	TGTGCCATCAGGGGAAGGGGTCAGAAGGGGGGCTACACCTTC
NA	TRBJ2-7	TRBD1	TRBV5-3	CARSRSTGNKPYEQYF	TGTGCCAGAAGCCGATCGACAGGGAATAAACCCTACGAGCAGTACTTC
NA	TRBJ1-2	NA	TRBV5-6	CASSSPGRTFYGYTF	TGTGCCAGCAGCTCTCCAGGGCGCACCTTCTATGGCTACACCTTC
NA	TRBJ2-2	TRBD2	TRBV7-6	CASSLASGGGTGELFF	TGTGCCAGCAGCTTAGCTAGCGGGGGCGGCACCGGGGAGCTGTTTTTT
NA	TRBJ2-6	NA	TRBV18	CASSPGTSGANVLTF	TGTGCCAGCTCGCCCGGGACTTCCGGGGCCAACGTCCTGACTTTC
few	TRBJ2-2	TRBD2	TRBV18	CASSLLAELNTGELFF	TGTGCCAGCTCACTTCTAGCGGAATTGAACACCGGGGAGCTGTTTTTT
few	TRBJ1-6	TRBD1	TRBV4-1	CASSHPGQGVPLHF	TGCGCCAGCAGCCACCCGGGACAGGGAGTACCCCTCCACTTT
NA	TRBJ2-3	TRBD2	TRBV4-3	CASSISAGGIWDTQYF	TGCGCCAGCAGTATCTCGGCGGGGGGAATCTGGGATACGCAGTATTTT
NA	TRBJ1-1	NA	TRBV11-2	CASSLGWAGVPLPEAFF	TGTGCCAGCAGCTTAGGCTGGGCCGGGGTTCCTTTACCCGAAGCTTTCTTT
NA	TRBJ2-2	NA	TRBV12-3/TRBV12-4	CASSFAPGELFF	TGTGCCAGCAGTTTTGCGCCCGGGGAGCTGTTTTTT
NA	TRBJ2-7	NA	TRBV28	CASKGQATYEQYF	TGTGCCAGCAAGGGGCAGGCAACCTACGAGCAGTACTTC
NA	TRBJ1-3	NA	TRBV5-1	CASSLASEGNTIYF	TGCGCCAGCAGCTTGGCGTCCGAGGGAAACACCATATATTTT
NA	TRBJ1-1	TRBD1	TRBV18	CASSAGTGGLMNTEAFF	TGTGCCAGCTCAGCCGGGACAGGGGGCCTAATGAACACTGAAGCTTTCTTT
NA	TRBJ2-3	NA	TRBV9	CASSVGITDTQYF	TGTGCCAGCAGCGTAGGTATCACAGATACGCAGTATTTT
NA	TRBJ1-2	NA	TRBV6-2/TRBV6-3	CASSSPDYGYTF	TGTGCCAGCAGTTCGCCGGACTATGGCTACACCTTC
NA	TRBJ2-1	TRBD2	TRBV7-2	CVSASGVYNEQFF	TGTGTTTCCGCTAGCGGAGTATACAATGAGCAGTTCTTC
few	TRBJ2-7	TRBD2	TRBV7-9	CASSFPGGYEQYF	TGTGCCAGCAGCTTTCCGGGGGGCTACGAGCAGTACTTC
NA	TRBJ1-2	TRBD1	TRBV5-1	CASSAPPGQGAYGYTF	TGCGCCAGCAGCGCCCCTCCGGGACAGGGGGCCTATGGCTACACCTTC
NA	TRBJ2-7	NA	TRBV29-1	CSVERTYGGQYF	TGCAGCGTTGAACGCACTTATGGCGGGCAGTACTTC
NA	TRBJ2-3	TRBD1	TRBV7-9	CASSSGQGSSTQYF	TGTGCCAGCAGCTCCGGACAGGGGTCCTCTACGCAGTATTTT
NA	TRBJ2-2	NA	TRBV5-8	CASSTDSSRTGELFF	TGTGCCAGCAGTACGGACAGTAGTCGGACCGGGGAGCTGTTTTTT
once	TRBJ2-7	TRBD2	TRBV11-2	CASSLLPTSGSKNEQYF	TGTGCCAGCAGCCTACTCCCTACTAGCGGGAGTAAGAACGAGCAGTACTTC
NA	TRBJ2-3	TRBD2	TRBV11-2	CASSSSGRAGIDTQYF	TGTGCCAGCAGCTCTAGCGGGAGGGCCGGGATAGATACGCAGTATTTT
NA	TRBJ2-1	NA	TRBV13	CASFPGLALTYNEQFF	TGTGCCAGTTTTCCGGGCCTAGCGCTTACCTACAATGAGCAGTTCTTC
NA	TRBJ2-4	TRBD1	TRBV9	CASSAGTGRVAKNIQYF	TGTGCCAGCAGCGCCGGGACAGGGCGAGTAGCCAAAAACATTCAGTACTTC
NA	TRBJ1-1	TRBD1	TRBV7-2	CASSAGGTNTEAFF	TGTGCCAGCAGCGCAGGGGGCACGAACACTGAAGCTTTCTTT
NA	TRBJ2-1	NA	TRBV18	CASASPGREEQFF	TGTGCCAGCGCCTCCCCAGGCAGAGAGGAGCAGTTCTTC
few	TRBJ1-2	NA	TRBV27	CASSPTGNYGYTF	TGTGCCAGCAGTCCGACAGGCAACTATGGCTACACCTTC
NA	TRBJ2-1	TRBD1	TRBV4-3	CASSQGNTGTGGYNEQFF	TGCGCCAGCAGCCAAGGGAATACCGGGACAGGGGGGTACAATGAGCAGTTCTTC
NA	TRBJ1-1	TRBD1	TRBV27	CASSPRDRGLRAEAFF	TGTGCCAGCAGTCCCCGGGACAGGGGATTGAGGGCTGAAGCTTTCTTT
once	TRBJ1-2	NA	TRBV18	CASSPKQGDYGYTF	TGTGCCAGCTCACCAAAACAGGGCGACTATGGCTACACCTTC
NA	TRBJ2-3	TRBD2	TRBV9	CATTSGAFTDTQYF	TGTGCCACAACGAGCGGGGCGTTCACAGATACGCAGTATTTT
NA	TRBJ1-2	NA	TRBV10-3	CAIRDSSSYGYTF	TGTGCCATCAGGGACAGTTCAAGCTATGGCTACACCTTC
few	TRBJ1-4	TRBD1	TRBV7-9	CASSLLGQGNEKLFF	TGTGCCAGCAGCTTATTGGGACAGGGGAATGAAAAACTGTTTTTT
NA	TRBJ2-7	NA	TRBV10-3	CAIRRSIDDEQYF	TGTGCCATCCGGAGGAGTATTGACGACGAGCAGTACTTC
NA	TRBJ2-7	NA	TRBV5-6	CASSLASYEQYF	TGTGCCAGCAGCTTGGCCAGCTACGAGCAGTACTTC
once	TRBJ1-2	TRBD1	TRBV27	CASRPPGQGGGYTF	TGTGCCAGCAGACCTCCGGGACAGGGTGGTGGCTACACCTTC
NA	TRBJ2-5	TRBD2	TRBV11-2	CASSSAGLVLKTQYF	TGTGCCAGCAGCTCCGCCGGACTAGTCCTAAAGACCCAGTACTTC
few	TRBJ2-5	TRBD2	TRBV23-1	CAQLTGGPSRETQYF	TGCGCCCAGCTAACGGGAGGGCCCTCCCGGGAGACCCAGTACTTC
NA	TRBJ2-1	NA	TRBV7-9	CASSLQGYNEQFF	TGTGCCAGCAGCTTACAGGGATACAATGAGCAGTTCTTC
few	TRBJ1-2	NA	TRBV21-1	CASSKEDRANYGYTF	TGTGCCAGCAGCAAAGAGGACAGGGCAAACTATGGCTACACCTTC
once	TRBJ2-5	NA	TRBV28	CASSPTVQETQYF	TGTGCCAGCAGTCCGACAGTACAGGAGACCCAGTACTTC
NA	TRBJ2-3	TRBD2	TRBV6-2/TRBV6-3	CASSYGTSGDTQYF	TGTGCCAGCAGTTACGGGACTAGCGGCGATACGCAGTATTTT
NA	TRBJ1-1	TRBD1	TRBV12-3/TRBV12-4	CASSKTGATEAFF	TGTGCCAGCAGTAAGACAGGGGCTACTGAAGCTTTCTTT
NA	TRBJ2-7	TRBD2	TRBV5-5	CASSLDLWSGSNEQYF	TGTGCCAGCAGCTTGGACCTCTGGAGCGGGAGCAACGAGCAGTACTTC
few	TRBJ2-2	TRBD1	TRBV18	CASSPAGQANTGELFF	TGTGCCAGCTCACCAGCTGGACAGGCGAACACCGGGGAGCTGTTTTTT
NA	TRBJ2-2	TRBD2	TRBV7-2	CASSPRPLGGGAGGELFF	TGTGCCAGCAGCCCAAGGCCCCTGGGCGGGGGGGCAGGCGGGGAGCTGTTTTTT